This TCR beta chain was sequenced during a study of OX40 agonist ivuxolimab in advanced cancers. Study as a whole: Ivuxolimab was delivered to patients intravenously every 2 weeks at doses spanning 0.01 to 10 mg/kg.

The germline gives CDR1 LNHDA, CDR2 SQIVND (reference sequence). Trimming removed 2 bases from V and 0 bases from J; junction bases left unmatched: 8. The CDR3 contains 17 residues. Measured with immunoSEQ multiplex PCR; TCRdb has only the in-frame clones, and not every one. The sample includes about 36,000 clones, 88% of them seen just once. Study-wide results and caveats: In the 0.1 to 3.0 mg/kg range, CD4+ and CD8+ blood T cells had expanded clonally by week 6.

About this clone: The antigen is not known.

Material: CD4+ or CD8+ T cells sorted from blood, obtained in a trial of the OX40 agonist ivuxolimab. V gene TRBV19 combines with J gene TRBJ1-1, with 8 bases aligning to TRBD1. The source of this sequence is an adult with an advanced solid tumor such as melanoma, head and neck, liver or kidney cancer. This chain's CDR3 is CASSIPGGAGVNTEAFF. Written as DNA, the CDR3 is TGTGCCAGTAGTATACCAGGGGGCGCCGGGGTGAACACTGAAGCTTTCTTT.